This T cell receptor (beta chain) is from a study of T cell changes during pregnancy in multiple sclerosis. J gave up 5 bases and V 4 bases, and 9 bases lay outside the gene matches. The length of the CDR3 is 16 residues. Germline V CDR1 and CDR2: SGHVS, FQNEAQ. TCRdb keeps only in-frame clones here, not all; method: immunoSEQ multiplex PCR. The sample carries more than 75,000 clones, roughly 93% recorded once. This specimen was peripheral blood, taken in the first trimester of pregnancy. This chain connects TRBV7-8 to TRBJ1-1; 11 bases match TRBD1. The clonotype comes from a female donor with multiple sclerosis, enrolled in a pregnancy study. CDR3: CASSYPRDRGSTEAFF. The CDR3, as DNA: TGTGCCAGCAGCTACCCCCGGGACAGGGGGAGTACTGAAGCTTTCTTT.